Below are 28 T cell receptor beta chains sequenced from a single sample in a study of blood T cell repertoires in COVID-19. The protocol was immunoSEQ multiplex PCR, while the TCRdb copy is restricted to in-frame clones and leaves out a portion. The sample has about 240,000 clones; approximately 85% are singletons. The specimen was peripheral blood. All receptors come from a man aged 45-65 years with acute or convalescent COVID-19.

This sequence joins TRBV3-1 (or the pseudogene TRBV3-2) and TRBJ2-7, with TRBD1 identical over 10 bases. V dropped 6 bases and J dropped 4; count of bases not matched to a gene: 3. Per the germline V gene, CDR1 is LGHDT and CDR2 is YNNKEL (reference sequence). This CDR3 has 13 amino acids. The CDR3 DNA sequence: TGTGCCAGCAGTCGGGGACAGGGGTACGAGCAGTACTTC. Encoded protein: CASSRGQGYEQYF.

This sequence joins TRBV27 and TRBJ2-7; D gene uncertain. Germline loops: CDR1 MNHEY, CDR2 SMNVEV (reference sequence). Deletions cut 5 bases from V and 3 bases from J, with 8 bases between. The CDR3 consists of 12 residues. CDR3 in amino acids: CASSPRLYEQYF. The CDR3 DNA reads TGTGCCAGCAGTCCCAGGCTCTACGAGCAGTACTTC.

The CDR3 DNA sequence: TGTGCCAGCAGCCCGACAGGCGAATATAGCAATCAGCCCCAGCATTTT. Amino acid sequence: CASSPTGEYSNQPQHF. The genes are TRBV27 and TRBJ1-5; possibly TRBD1 for D (6 bases). CDR3 length equals 16 residues. V was pared by 6 bases and J by 0 bases, with 15 bases between. Germline loops: CDR1 MNHEY, CDR2 SMNVEV (reference sequence).

This chain connects TRBV10-3 to TRBJ2-7; possibly TRBD1 for D (6 bases). With 5 bases removed from V and 2 bases from J, the gap between germline ends came to 7 bases. CDR1 ENHRY and CDR2 SYGVKD come from the germline V gene. This CDR3 spans 12 amino acids. CDR3 DNA sequence: TGTGCCATCAGTCCAGGGGCCTACGAGCAGTACTTC. As protein: CAISPGAYEQYF.

This chain joins TRBV3-1 (or the pseudogene TRBV3-2) and TRBJ1-2, with D maybe TRBD1 (6 bases). V lost 0 bases and J 8 bases, leaving 16 bases between the germline ends. The CDR3 has 15 residues. The germline gives CDR1 LGHDT, CDR2 YNNKEL (reference sequence). The CDR3 here is CASSQEGGGARGYTF. The CDR3 nucleotides are TGTGCCAGCAGCCAAGAAGGTGGGGGGGCACGGGGCTACACCTTC.

The CDR3 DNA sequence: TGTGCCAGCAATAACAGGGAGAAAAACTATGGCTACACCTTC. This codes for CASNNREKNYGYTF. This chain connects TRBV6-5 to TRBJ1-2, with D possibly TRBD1 on 6 matching bases. Between the trimmed V and J ends, which lost 7 bases and 2 bases, there was a span of 14 bases. Per the germline V gene, CDR1 is MNHEY and CDR2 is SVGAGI. The CDR3 runs to 14 residues.

The CDR3, as DNA: TGCGCCAGCAGTCGCGGAATCCTCCTGGGGCCCTCCTACGAGCAGTACTTC. Encoded protein: CASSRGILLGPSYEQYF. The chain carries TRBV23-1 and TRBJ2-7, with a possible D match to TRBD1 (5 bases). TRBV23-1 is sorted into the ORF group, with uncertain function. The V gene lost 4 bases and the J gene lost 0 bases, with 19 bases spanning the gap. The CDR3 loop spans 17 amino acids.

The chain combines TRBV23-1 with TRBJ2-4; the D gene is possibly TRBD1 (7 bases). TRBV23-1 is an ORF, with its function uncertain. The CDR3 length is 18 residues. V lost 0 bases, J lost 1 base, and 16 bases lay in between. The CDR3 bases are TGCGCCAGCAGTCAATCGTGCCCAGGGGGGATTGCCAAAAACATTCAGTACTTC. This sequence encodes CASSQSCPGGIAKNIQYF.

This chain links TRBV9 with TRBJ1-6; D call uncertain. CDR3 length: 15 amino acids. V was pared by 0 bases and J by 6 bases, with 10 bases between. Germline V gene sequence: CDR1 SGDLS, CDR2 YYNGEE. The CDR3 region is CASSVVVSGNSPLHF. In nucleotides, the CDR3 is TGTGCCAGCAGCGTAGTGGTGAGTGGTAATTCACCCCTCCACTTT. The entire variable domain, with the rest obtained from reference TRBV9 and TRBJ1-6, is as follows: DSGVTQTPKHLITATGQRVTLRCSPRSGDLSVYWYQQSLDQGLQFLIQYYNGEERAKGNILERFSAQQFPDLHSELNLSSLELGDSALYFCASSVVVSGNSPLHFGNGTRLTVT.

This sequence joins TRBV30 and TRBJ1-1, with unresolved D. The germline V gene has CDR1 GTSNPN and CDR2 SVGIG (reference sequence). This CDR3 is built from 15 residues. V dropped 3 bases and J dropped 0 bases, with 14 bases sitting between them. CDR3 region: CAWRIGGSMNTEAFF. In DNA form, the CDR3 reads TGTGCCTGGAGGATTGGAGGGAGTATGAACACTGAAGCTTTCTTT.

V usage is TRBV19 and J usage is TRBJ1-2; no clear D gene. Trimming left V 1 base short and J 6 bases short, with 6 bases between. This CDR3 has 12 residues. Germline loops: CDR1 LNHDA, CDR2 SQIVND (reference sequence). CDR3 protein: CASSIGPNGYTF. In nucleotides, the CDR3 is TGTGCCAGTAGTATAGGGCCGAATGGCTACACCTTC.

This rearrangement joins TRBV7-9 to TRBJ2-7; 7 nucleotides agree with TRBD2. The CDR3 runs to 17 residues. From germline, CDR1 is SEHNR and CDR2 FQNEAQ (reference sequence). V shed 5 bases and J 2 bases; nucleotides not matched to a gene: 15. CDR3 residues: CASSPSIGGRGPYEQYF. The CDR3 DNA is TGTGCCAGCAGCCCCTCCATTGGCGGGAGAGGGCCCTACGAGCAGTACTTC.

The chain recombines TRBV27 with TRBJ1-5, with TRBD1 matching over 10 bases. The CDR3 covers 15 residues. Germline CDR1 reads MNHEY; CDR2 reads SMNVEV (reference sequence). J was trimmed by 5 bases and V by 6 bases; bases with no gene match: 7. CDR3 region: CASSPWTGGDQPQHF. Here the CDR3 DNA reads TGTGCCAGCAGCCCCTGGACAGGGGGTGATCAGCCCCAGCATTTT.

The chain uses TRBV4-1 and TRBJ1-3, with a tentative D call TRBD1 (5 bases). The CDR3 contains 14 residues. V shed 1 base and J shed 8 bases, with 12 bases lying between them. The germline CDR1 and CDR2 sequences are MGHRA and YSYEKL. In DNA, the CDR3 is TGCGCCAGCAGCCAAGGGGGCAGGGTGGACACCATATATTTT. As protein: CASSQGGRVDTIYF.

This chain joins TRBV7-3 and TRBJ2-7, with 9 bases aligning to TRBD2. V shed 5 bases and J 3 bases; nucleotides not matched to a gene: 8. Germline lookup yields CDR1 SGHTA and CDR2 FQGTGA. The length of the CDR3 is 15 residues. The CDR3 loop reads CASSPSLAGLYEQYF. The CDR3, as DNA: TGTGCCAGCAGCCCCAGTCTAGCGGGACTCTACGAGCAGTACTTC.

This chain links TRBV11-2 with TRBJ2-7; TRBD2 matches at 7 bases. The CDR3 length is 14 residues. CDR1 is SGHAT, CDR2 FQNNGV, per germline. The V gene end was trimmed by 1 base and the J gene end by 2 bases; junction bases not matched to a gene: 2. As DNA, the CDR3 is TGTGCCAGCAGCTTAGGCGGGAGTCCCTACGAGCAGTACTTC. It encodes CASSLGGSPYEQYF.

This clone appeared a few times. The chain has TRBV27 and TRBJ1-5, with TRBD1 matching 7 bases. The germline gives CDR1 MNHEY, CDR2 SMNVEV (reference sequence). CDR3 length: 16 residues. V shed 6 bases, J shed 2 bases, and the junction held 10 bases outside the gene matches. The CDR3 spells CASSPRNGQGNQPQHF. The CDR3 region has the DNA TGTGCCAGCAGCCCTCGAAACGGACAGGGCAATCAGCCCCAGCATTTT.

The V call is TRBV7-8, the J call TRBJ1-3; a possible D gene is TRBD1 (6 bases). Germline CDR1 is SGHVS and CDR2 is FQNEAQ. Trimming removed 1 base from V and 0 bases from J, with 13 bases in between. The CDR3 totals 17 residues. CDR3 in amino acids: CASSLDQGMYSGNTIYF. DNA for the CDR3: TGTGCCAGCAGCTTAGATCAGGGGATGTACTCTGGAAACACCATATATTTT.

V and J are TRBV6-5 and TRBJ1-1, with 8 nucleotides matching TRBD1. The germline V gene has CDR1 MNHEY and CDR2 SVGAGI. The CDR3 is 13 residues long. V lost 6 bases and J lost 7; bases outside the gene matches: 7. In nucleotides, the CDR3 is TGTGCCAGCAGGCAGGGACAGGACATTGAAGCTTTCTTT. This codes for CASRQGQDIEAFF.

The V gene is TRBV5-1, the J gene TRBJ2-7; D possibly corresponds to TRBD1 (5 bases). V lost 4 bases and J 6 bases, leaving 11 bases between the germline ends. CDR3 length: 12 residues. CDR1 SGHRS and CDR2 YFSETQ come from the germline V gene. In DNA, the CDR3 is TGCGCCAGCAGCGTTCAAGGGGCCGAGCAGTACTTC. Translated: CASSVQGAEQYF.

This chain connects TRBV18 to TRBJ1-5; 10 nucleotides agree with TRBD1. Germline assignment: CDR1 KGHSH and CDR2 LQKENI. The CDR3 consists of 15 residues. V lost 3 bases and J lost 6; bases outside the gene matches: 5. Written as DNA, the CDR3 is TGTGCCAGCTCACCGGGGACAGGGGAGGGTCAGCCCCAGCATTTT. It yields the protein CASSPGTGEGQPQHF. Variable domain in full (rest from reference TRBV18 and TRBJ1-5): NAGVMQNPRHLVRRRGQEARLRCSPMKGHSHVYWYRQLPEEGLKFMVYLQKENIIDESGMPKERFSAEFPKEGPSILRIQQVVRGDSAAYFCASSPGTGEGQPQHFGDGTRLSIL.

The genes are TRBV6-5 and TRBJ2-7; unclear D gene. This CDR3 comprises 12 residues. Germline CDR1 MNHEY, CDR2 SVGAGI. V was clipped by 3 bases and J by 4 bases, with 7 bases between them. As DNA, the CDR3 is TGTGCCAGCAGTTATGGTCGGTACGAGCAGTACTTC. Translating it yields CASSYGRYEQYF.

V is TRBV12-5 and J is TRBJ2-1, with 11 bases that match TRBD2. CDR3 size: 21 residues. The germline gives CDR1 LGHNT, CDR2 FRNRAP. Trimming removed 1 base from V and 8 bases from J; junction bases left unmatched: 22. CDR3 sequence (DNA): TGTGCTAGTGGTTTGGCTCTCTCAGGGGACCTTACTAGCGGGGGCCCACATGAGCAGTTCTTC. Translation gives CASGLALSGDLTSGGPHEQFF.

The chain recombines TRBV5-1 with TRBJ2-7, with 11 bases identical to TRBD2. CDR3 length: 14 amino acids. The germline V gene has CDR1 SGHRS and CDR2 YFSETQ. The V segment lost 1 base and the J segment 6 bases; nucleotides outside the gene matches: 3. The chain's CDR3 is CASSLNLAGGEQYF. For the CDR3, the DNA is TGCGCCAGCAGCTTGAATCTAGCGGGGGGCGAGCAGTACTTC.

The V and J genes are TRBV25-1 and TRBJ2-5; 10 bases map to TRBD2. Germline assignment: CDR1 MGHDK and CDR2 SYGVNS. With V trimmed by 8 bases and J by 1 base, 13 bases remained unmatched. This CDR3 contains 17 residues. As DNA, the CDR3 is TGTGCCAGCTCACTTGGGAGCGGGGGGGATCTCCAAGAGACCCAGTACTTC. It translates to CASSLGSGGDLQETQYF. Full variable domain (missing parts from reference TRBV25-1 and TRBJ2-5): EADIYQTPRYLVIGTGKKITLECSQTMGHDKMYWYQQDPGMELHLIHYSYGVNSTEKGDLSSESTVSRIRTEHFPLTLESARPSHTSQYLCASSLGSGGDLQETQYFGPGTRLLVL.

The rearrangement joins TRBV27 to TRBJ2-7, with TRBD1 identical over 9 bases. V shed 3 bases and J 5 bases; nucleotides not matched to a gene: 5. The CDR3 has 14 amino acids. Germline V CDR1 and CDR2: MNHEY, SMNVEV (reference sequence). This CDR3 is CASSFGQGRNEQYF. The CDR3 DNA is TGTGCCAGCAGTTTCGGACAGGGGAGGAACGAGCAGTACTTC.

This sequence joins TRBV5-1 and TRBJ2-5; a possible D gene is TRBD2 (5 bases). Trimming took 1 base from V and 4 from J, leaving 11 bases between them. From germline, CDR1 is SGHRS and CDR2 YFSETQ. The length of the CDR3 is 14 residues. CDR3 sequence reads: CASSLTLVGETQYF. The DNA of the CDR3 is TGCGCCAGCAGCTTGACACTAGTTGGAGAGACCCAGTACTTC.

The rearrangement joins TRBV5-1 to TRBJ2-7, with D perhaps matching TRBD1 (6 bases). This CDR3 region has 14 residues. Germline values: CDR1 SGHRS, CDR2 YFSETQ. V was trimmed by 7 bases and J by 0 bases, leaving 14 bases between them. CDR3 sequence: CASGLDSPSYEQYF. The CDR3 coding sequence is TGCGCCAGCGGATTGGACAGCCCCTCCTACGAGCAGTACTTC.